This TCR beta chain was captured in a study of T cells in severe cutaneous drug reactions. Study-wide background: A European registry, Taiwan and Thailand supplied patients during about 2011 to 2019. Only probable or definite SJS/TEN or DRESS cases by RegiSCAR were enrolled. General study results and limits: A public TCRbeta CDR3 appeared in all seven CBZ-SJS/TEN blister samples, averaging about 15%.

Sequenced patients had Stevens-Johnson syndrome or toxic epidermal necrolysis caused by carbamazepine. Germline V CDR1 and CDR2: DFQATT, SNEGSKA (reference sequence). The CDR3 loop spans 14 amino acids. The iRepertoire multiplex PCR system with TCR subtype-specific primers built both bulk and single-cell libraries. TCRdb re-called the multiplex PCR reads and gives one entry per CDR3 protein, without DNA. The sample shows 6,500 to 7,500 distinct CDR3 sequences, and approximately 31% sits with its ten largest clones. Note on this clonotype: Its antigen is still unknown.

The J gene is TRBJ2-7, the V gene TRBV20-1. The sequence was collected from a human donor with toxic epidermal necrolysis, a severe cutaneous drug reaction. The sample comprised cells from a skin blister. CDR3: CSARDRRDFYEQYF.